The entry below gives a single T cell receptor (beta chain) sequence along with its context. Its antigen remains unknown. The assay was immunoSEQ multiplex PCR, and TCRdb's table has in-frame clones only and misses some. The data contain roughly 49,000 clones, about 92% of them singletons. These data are taken from a study of lymphopenia after photon versus proton radiotherapy. V dropped 8 bases and J dropped 4 bases, with 14 bases sitting between them. Per germline, CDR1 SQVTM and CDR2 ANQGSEA. CDR3 length: 12 residues. Study outcomes and limitations: Proton therapy kept repertoires fairly stable, unlike photons, which gained effector/memory cells. In patients who died, overall survival fell as post-nadir TCR diversity dropped more. After the lymphocyte nadir, photon-treated repertoires showed oligoclonal expansion, especially of CD8+ Temra cells. Better survival with proton therapy was suggested as possible, not demonstrated.

The origin of this receptor is a woman aged 40 to 55 with cholangiocarcinoma. The sequencing here drew on peripheral blood, taken from a patient treated with photon-based radiotherapy. This chain uses TRBV29-1 with TRBJ1-2, with a weak D call TRBD1 (5 bases). The CDR3 DNA sequence: TGCAGCTCTGGGGAGGGGACCTATGGCTACACCTTC. Encoded protein: CSSGEGTYGYTF.